Listed below are T cell receptor beta chains from one sample, sequenced in a study of naive and memory T cell subsets. One entry per CDR3 protein results from TCRdb running MiXCR on the UMI-ligation and nested PCR reads. The sample records 37,000 or so distinct CDR3 sequences, roughly 13% being singletons. The sample consisted of effector memory CD4+ T cells from blood. Every receptor here comes from a human donor in good health. CDR3s include the opening cysteine and the closing phenylalanine or tryptophan. The order of the fields is clone size, V gene, D gene, J gene, CDR3 protein, CDR3 DNA. A D gene is named only where the DNA matches it firmly. Size values are once, few and many counts, or a class for expanded clones, and some rows have none.

abundance: many
v_gene: TRBV9
d_gene: TRBD2
j_gene: TRBJ2-2
CDR3aa: CASSVERGLAGATGELFF
CDR3nt: TGTGCCAGCAGCGTAGAAAGGGGACTAGCGGGAGCTACTGGGGAGCTGTTTTTT

abundance: few
v_gene: TRBV20-1
d_gene: TRBD2
j_gene: TRBJ2-1
CDR3aa: CSASGTSGGIEEFF
CDR3nt: TGCAGTGCTAGCGGGACTAGCGGGGGGATTGAGGAGTTCTTC

abundance: few
v_gene: TRBV27
d_gene: TRBD2
j_gene: TRBJ2-1
CDR3aa: CASSLYPPSGFAYNEQFF
CDR3nt: TGTGCCAGCAGTTTATATCCCCCTAGCGGCTTTGCCTACAATGAGCAGTTCTTC

abundance: few
v_gene: TRBV18
d_gene: -
j_gene: TRBJ2-7
CDR3aa: CASSQETGQYEQYF
CDR3nt: TGTGCCAGCTCACAGGAGACAGGCCAGTACGAGCAGTACTTC

abundance: few
v_gene: TRBV5-4
d_gene: TRBD1
j_gene: TRBJ2-3
CDR3aa: CASSLHDRDTDTQYF
CDR3nt: TGTGCCAGCAGCTTGCATGACAGGGATACAGATACGCAGTATTTT

abundance: few
v_gene: TRBV9
d_gene: TRBD2
j_gene: TRBJ2-3
CDR3aa: CASSVGLAGFPDTQYF
CDR3nt: TGTGCCAGCAGCGTGGGACTAGCGGGATTTCCAGATACGCAGTATTTT

abundance: few
v_gene: TRBV2
d_gene: -
j_gene: TRBJ2-7
CDR3aa: CASSSRAAGFYEQYF
CDR3nt: TGTGCCAGCAGCTCGCGGGCTGCGGGTTTCTACGAGCAGTACTTC

abundance: many
v_gene: TRBV12-3/TRBV12-4
d_gene: -
j_gene: TRBJ2-3
CDR3aa: CASSRLGASTDTQYF
CDR3nt: TGTGCCAGCAGCCGCCTGGGCGCTAGCACAGATACGCAGTATTTT

abundance: few
v_gene: TRBV18
d_gene: -
j_gene: TRBJ1-1
CDR3aa: CASSPLGQDTEAFF
CDR3nt: TGTGCCAGCTCACCACTGGGCCAGGACACTGAAGCTTTCTTT

abundance: few
v_gene: TRBV20-1
d_gene: -
j_gene: TRBJ1-6
CDR3aa: CSVRAGSKGSPLHF
CDR3nt: TGCAGTGTTAGGGCAGGGAGTAAGGGTTCACCCCTCCACTTT

abundance: many
v_gene: TRBV20-1
d_gene: TRBD2
j_gene: TRBJ2-3
CDR3aa: CSAARAGVADTQYF
CDR3nt: TGCAGTGCCGCGCGGGCGGGAGTCGCAGATACGCAGTATTTT

abundance: -
v_gene: TRBV20-1
d_gene: -
j_gene: TRBJ2-5
CDR3aa: CSARTVAAQETQYF
CDR3nt: TGCAGTGCTAGAACGGTGGCAGCCCAAGAGACCCAGTACTTC

abundance: many
v_gene: TRBV5-5
d_gene: -
j_gene: TRBJ1-1
CDR3aa: CASSLWPGLEGRTEAFF
CDR3nt: TGTGCCAGCAGCTTGTGGCCGGGGTTAGAGGGGAGAACTGAAGCTTTCTTT

abundance: few
v_gene: TRBV20-1
d_gene: -
j_gene: TRBJ1-3
CDR3aa: CSALPIDQTSGNTIYF
CDR3nt: TGCAGTGCTCTACCGATTGACCAGACTTCTGGAAACACCATATATTTT

abundance: -
v_gene: TRBV28
d_gene: TRBD1
j_gene: TRBJ2-7
CDR3aa: CASTNPGTGSYEQYF
CDR3nt: TGTGCCAGCACCAACCCCGGGACAGGGTCGTACGAGCAGTACTTC

abundance: few
v_gene: TRBV20-1
d_gene: TRBD1
j_gene: TRBJ1-1
CDR3aa: CSAREGQTNTEAFF
CDR3nt: TGCAGTGCTAGGGAGGGACAGACGAACACTGAAGCTTTCTTT